Following are 7 T cell receptor beta chains from one sample sequenced in a study of metastatic and nonmetastatic thyroid tumors. Each patient came to thyroid surgery without any prior treatment (of any kind). TCRdb used MiXCR to call clones anew from the PCR reads. The sample carries around 50,000 clones, less than 30% recorded once. Sequencing was carried out using blood. These receptors were taken from a female donor with papillary thyroid cancer or a benign thyroid nodule (not recorded which). Some clones in this sample may be carry-over from other donors' samples.

The chain links TRBV9 to TRBJ2-5; D gene unclear. Germline CDR1 is SGDLS and CDR2 is YYNGEE. The V end lost 5 bases, the J end lost 2 bases, and 10 bases lay between the germline ends. This CDR3 has 13 amino acids. CDR3 residues: CASSVTPQETQYF. The CDR3, as DNA: TGTGCCAGCAGTGTAACTCCACAAGAGACCCAGTACTTC.

The chain's CDR3 is CASSLVVVGGLSSYNSPLHF. The CDR3 DNA reads TGTGCCAGCAGCTTAGTAGTAGTTGGCGGATTGAGCTCCTATAATTCACCCCTCCACTTT. The chain combines TRBV11-3 with TRBJ1-6, with D unclear. Germline assignment: CDR1 SGHNT and CDR2 YENEEA. There are 20 residues in the CDR3. With 1 base removed from V and 0 bases from J, the gap between germline ends came to 19 bases.

This clone was seen more than once but under ten times. The chain carries TRBV6-2 or TRBV6-3 and TRBJ2-7, with TRBD1 matching 10 bases. The ends lost 0 bases at V and 4 bases at J; junction bases unmatched: 3. The CDR3 contains 15 residues. Germline CDR1 is MNHEY and CDR2 is SVGEGT. CDR3 amino acids: CASSYSDRGNYEQYF. In DNA form, the CDR3 reads TGTGCCAGCAGTTACTCGGACAGGGGGAATTACGAGCAGTACTTC.

The rearrangement links TRBV11-2 to TRBJ1-2, with D maybe TRBD1 (5 bases). CDR1 is SGHAT and CDR2 is FQNNGV in the germline V gene. This CDR3 is built from 13 residues. The V end was cut by 0 bases, the J end by 4 bases, with 6 bases between. In DNA form, the CDR3 reads TGTGCCAGCAGCTTAGAAGGGGCCTATGGCTACACCTTC. Protein product: CASSLEGAYGYTF.

This clone was seen repeatedly, ten times or more. The chain has TRBV4-3 and TRBJ2-7; D ambiguous. Deletions cut 0 bases from V and 3 bases from J, with 9 bases between. The CDR3 has 14 residues. The germline V gene encodes CDR1 LGHNA and CDR2 YSLEER. In DNA, the CDR3 is TGCGCCAGCAGCCAAGAACACCTCCTCTACGAGCAGTACTTC. Translation: CASSQEHLLYEQYF.

In this sample, this clone turned up a few times. The chain links TRBV28 to TRBJ2-3, with D perhaps given as TRBD1 or TRBD2 (5 bases each). The CDR3 has 13 residues. CDR1 is MDHEN and CDR2 is SYDVKM in the germline V gene. Deletions cut 2 bases from V and 4 bases from J, with 7 bases between. Here the CDR3 reads CASSLGGADTQYF. For the CDR3, the DNA is TGTGCCAGCAGTTTAGGGGGTGCAGATACGCAGTATTTT.

V gene TRBV11-2 combines with J gene TRBJ2-2, with a weak D call TRBD1 (5 bases). Germline loops: CDR1 SGHAT, CDR2 FQNNGV. The V end was cut by 6 bases, the J end by 1 base, with 15 bases between. The CDR3 is made up of 16 amino acids. CDR3 sequence: CASSPTPGLNTGELFF. Here the CDR3 DNA reads TGTGCCAGCAGTCCGACTCCAGGGCTGAACACCGGGGAGCTGTTTTTT.